This T cell receptor beta chain was observed in a study of technical replicates of blood from several donors. This CDR3 is 16 amino acids long. The V and J ends lost 1 base and 1 base respectively, with 14 bases between them. Germline-derived CDR1 and CDR2 are SQVTM and ANQGSEA. TCRdb keeps only in-frame clones here, not all; method: immunoSEQ multiplex PCR. The repertoire consists of under 70,000 clones, with roughly 86% occurring once and the leading ten covering 5.6%. The rearrangement links TRBV29-1 to TRBJ2-4, with a tentative D call TRBD1 (7 bases). The sample consisted of PBMCs. The sequence was obtained from a human donor in good health. Some clones in this sample may be carry-over from other donors' samples. The CDR3 DNA is TGCAGCGTTGAAGGCTTTGCGGGACAGGCCAAAAACATTCAGTACTTC. This translates into CSVEGFAGQAKNIQYF.